The 19 T cell receptor beta chains below all came from one sample that was sequenced in a study of cytotoxic CD8 clonotypes in ibrutinib-treated CLL. Assay: immunoSEQ multiplex PCR; the TCRdb copy retains only in-frame clones and omits some. The sample holds some 290,000 clones, around four fifths seen once. The sample in question was PBMCs, obtained before ibrutinib treatment. The receptor set was obtained from a human donor with chronic lymphocytic leukemia.

The chain carries TRBV28 and TRBJ2-7; 8 positions agree with TRBD1. With 3 bases clipped from V and 0 bases from J, the junction kept 10 bases outside the gene matches. Per the germline V gene, CDR1 is MDHEN and CDR2 is SYDVKM. The CDR3 sequence is 17 residues long. The CDR3 sequence: CASSLGQVRYLSYEQYF. In DNA, the CDR3 is TGTGCCAGCAGTTTGGGACAGGTTCGATATCTCTCCTACGAGCAGTACTTC.

The V call is TRBV18, the J call TRBJ2-7; 9 bases fit TRBD1. V gave up 3 bases and J gave up 0 bases; unmatched junction bases: 6. CDR1 is KGHSH and CDR2 is LQKENI in the germline V gene. The CDR3 length is 16 residues. This chain's CDR3 is CASSPDRGISSYEQYF. The CDR3 DNA sequence: TGTGCCAGCTCACCGGACAGGGGTATAAGCTCCTACGAGCAGTACTTC.

The gene calls are TRBV7-8 and TRBJ1-1; the D gene is possibly TRBD1 (5 bases). Trimming pared 8 bases from V and 1 base from J, leaving 8 bases between. The CDR3 runs to 12 residues. CDR1 is SGHVS, CDR2 FQNEAQ, per germline. DNA of the CDR3: TGTGCCAGCGCGCAGGGGAACACTGAAGCTTTCTTT. Amino acid sequence: CASAQGNTEAFF.

The CDR3 sequence: CASSLSTTSGSLYEQYF. DNA of the CDR3: TGTGCCAGCAGTTTATCGACTACTAGCGGGAGTCTCTACGAGCAGTACTTC. V gene TRBV27 combines with J gene TRBJ2-7; 11 nucleotides align to TRBD2. The CDR3 contains 17 residues. Per the germline V gene, CDR1 is MNHEY and CDR2 is SMNVEV (reference sequence). V trimming: 0 bases; J trimming: 3 bases; junction bases outside the gene matches: 7.

This sequence joins TRBV27 and TRBJ1-1; maybe TRBD1 (6 bases). The CDR3 is 16 amino acids. V lost 4 bases, J lost 0 bases, and 15 bases lay in between. CDR1 MNHEY and CDR2 SMNVEV come from the germline V gene (reference sequence). CDR3 in amino acids: CASSSHQGKVNTEAFF. The CDR3 DNA sequence: TGTGCCAGCAGTTCCCATCAGGGGAAGGTGAACACTGAAGCTTTCTTT.

The V gene is TRBV27, the J gene TRBJ2-1; D not certain. Germline CDR1 and CDR2: MNHEY and SMNVEV (reference sequence). Trimming stripped 2 bases from V and 7 bases from J, with 9 bases between. This CDR3 is 13 amino acids long. This CDR3 is CASSLGIWNEQFF. CDR3 nucleotide sequence: TGTGCCAGCAGTTTAGGGATTTGGAATGAGCAGTTCTTC.

J is TRBJ1-1 and V is TRBV19, with 7 bases aligning to TRBD1. With 2 bases clipped from V and 6 bases from J, the junction kept 9 bases outside the gene matches. The CDR3 covers 15 residues. The germline gives CDR1 LNHDA, CDR2 SQIVND (reference sequence). Here the CDR3 reads CASSIRPQGVAEAFF. The CDR3 nucleotides are TGTGCCAGTAGTATAAGACCCCAGGGGGTTGCTGAAGCTTTCTTT.

The CDR3 nucleotides are TGTGCCAGCAGCATTCGACAGGGGGCGAACTATGGCTACACCTTC. Its protein product is CASSIRQGANYGYTF. This chain uses TRBV11-2 with TRBJ1-2; 10 bases align to TRBD1. Germline V gives CDR1 SGHAT, CDR2 FQNNGV. V trimming: 5 bases; J trimming: 2 bases; junction bases outside the gene matches: 5. The CDR3 extends over 15 amino acids.

The sample holds a few counts of this clone. The rearrangement links TRBV2 to TRBJ2-7; D unresolved. Germline CDR1 SNHLY, CDR2 FYNNEI. This CDR3 is built from 13 residues. V gave up 5 bases and J gave up 5 bases, with 13 bases separating them. CDR3 nucleotides: TGTGCCAGCAGTTCCAGTAGCCGGCACGAGCAGTACTTC. This sequence encodes CASSSSSRHEQYF. Drawing the rest from reference TRBV2 and TRBJ2-7, the complete variable domain is EPEVTQTPSHQVTQMGQEVILRCVPISNHLYFYWYRQILGQKVEFLVSFYNNEISEKSEIFDDQFSVERPDGSNFTLKIRSTKLEDSAMYFCASSSSSRHEQYFGPGTRLTVT.

In nucleotides, the CDR3 is TGCAGCGTTGGCAGGGAGGTGGAAGGCTACACCTTC. Translated, it gives CSVGREVEGYTF. The V gene is TRBV29-1, the J gene TRBJ1-2, with D perhaps matching TRBD1 (5 bases). The CDR3 runs to 12 residues. V lost 4 bases to trimming and J lost 8 bases, with 14 bases between them. Germline values: CDR1 SQVTM, CDR2 ANQGSEA.

The chain recombines TRBV6-6 with TRBJ1-3; D unresolved. CDR3 length equals 16 residues. CDR1 and CDR2 (germline): MNHNY, SVGAGI (reference sequence). The germline V and J ends were trimmed by 2 bases and 0 bases, with 11 bases remaining between them. CDR3: CASSYTDPPSGNTIYF. Written as DNA, the CDR3 is TGTGCCAGCAGTTACACGGATCCACCCTCTGGAAACACCATATATTTT.

The rearrangement links TRBV11-2 to TRBJ1-3; 7 nucleotides align to TRBD1. Germline CDR1 reads SGHAT; CDR2 reads FQNNGV. The CDR3 is 17 residues long. V gave up 4 bases and J gave up 4 bases; unmatched junction bases: 13. CDR3 bases: TGTGCCAGCAGCTACCATCCCGGGACAGATGTAGGAAACACCATATATTTT. This translates into CASSYHPGTDVGNTIYF.

The chain uses TRBV7-9 and TRBJ2-1; D call uncertain. This CDR3 has 14 amino acids. V dropped 1 base and J dropped 2 bases, with 6 bases sitting between them. The germline gives CDR1 SEHNR, CDR2 FQNEAQ (reference sequence). CDR3 nucleotide sequence: TGTGCCAGCAGCTTAGGTCGGACCTACAATGAGCAGTTCTTC. Its translation is CASSLGRTYNEQFF. Variable domain in full (rest from reference TRBV7-9 and TRBJ2-1): DTGVSQNPRHKITKRGQNVTFRCDPISEHNRLYWYRQTLGQGPEFLTYFQNEAQLEKSRLLSDRFSAERPKGSFSTLEIQRTEQGDSAMYLCASSLGRTYNEQFFGPGTRLTVL.

The sample holds one count of this clone. V usage is TRBV2 and J usage is TRBJ2-7; D unresolved. The CDR3 has 14 residues. V lost 1 base, J lost 0 bases, and 7 bases lay in between. Germline CDR1 reads SNHLY; CDR2 reads FYNNEI. CDR3 coding DNA: TGTGCCAGCAGTGAAGAGGGATACTCCTACGAGCAGTACTTC. Its translation is CASSEEGYSYEQYF.

The chain has TRBV19 and TRBJ1-2; the D gene is possibly TRBD1 (6 bases). The CDR3 is made up of 15 amino acids. The germline V gene has CDR1 LNHDA and CDR2 SQIVND (reference sequence). Trimming took off 5 bases at V and 2 bases at J, with 15 bases between the two ends. The CDR3 protein is CASSFLVGQNYGYTF. CDR3 DNA sequence: TGTGCCAGTAGTTTTTTGGTTGGACAGAACTATGGCTACACCTTC.

The V call is TRBV7-2, the J call TRBJ2-5, with TRBD2 identical over 10 bases. V shed 1 base and J 4 bases; nucleotides not matched to a gene: 9. The germline gives CDR1 SGHTA, CDR2 FQGNSA. The CDR3 contains 17 residues. This chain's CDR3 is CASSLVEVAGGGETQYF. The DNA of the CDR3 is TGTGCCAGCAGCTTAGTCGAGGTAGCGGGAGGTGGAGAGACCCAGTACTTC.

The genes are TRBV11-2 and TRBJ2-3; D gene ambiguous. V was shortened by 1 base and J by 0 bases, with 8 bases between the two germline ends. This CDR3 has 15 residues. Per germline, CDR1 SGHAT and CDR2 FQNNGV. The CDR3 protein is CASSLVGVSTDTQYF. DNA of the CDR3: TGTGCCAGCAGCTTAGTCGGAGTTAGCACAGATACGCAGTATTTT. Using reference TRBV11-2 and TRBJ2-3 for the parts outside the CDR3, the full variable domain is EAGVAQSPRYKIIEKRQSVAFWCNPISGHATLYWYQQILGQGPKLLIQFQNNGVVDDSQLPKDRFSAERLKGVDSTLKIQPAKLEDSAVYLCASSLVGVSTDTQYFGPGTRLTVL.

The rearrangement links TRBV11-2 to TRBJ2-1; TRBD1 agrees at 9 bases. The J segment lost 6 bases and the V segment lost 5 bases, leaving 8 bases of the junction unmatched. Germline CDR1 reads SGHAT; CDR2 reads FQNNGV. The CDR3 length is 15 residues. This CDR3 is CASSVGTGNPNEQFF. The CDR3 nucleotides read TGTGCCAGCAGCGTCGGGACAGGGAATCCCAATGAGCAGTTCTTC.

The chain combines TRBV1 with TRBJ2-1; the D call in the table, TRBD2, was not verified against the DNA. TRBV1 is labeled a pseudogene. This CDR3 has 18 residues. The CDR3 nucleotides read TGCACCAGCAGCCAAGTTCGGACTAGCGGGAGACAGAACAATGAGCAGTTCTTC. It codes for CTSSQVRTSGRQNNEQFF.